The next 16 T cell receptor beta chains were all read from a single sample in a study of shared clonotypes between healthy human individuals. Sequencing used immunoSEQ multiplex PCR; TCRdb keeps in-frame clones, though not all of them. The table lists 2,500,000 or so clones, roughly nine tenths of them singletons, with around 0.14% in the top ten. The sample comprised naive CD4+ T cells sorted from blood. The subset here: CD45RA+ positively selected. All receptors derive from a young man in good health.

The CDR3 DNA is TGTGCCAGCAGTTACTCGGTTGGGCTCGGTCAGCCCCAGCATTTT. Translating gives CASSYSVGLGQPQHF. V and J are TRBV6-5 and TRBJ1-5; D remains ambiguous. The CDR3 loop spans 15 amino acids. Trimming removed 0 bases from V and 6 bases from J, with 12 bases in between. Looked up from germline, CDR1 is MNHEY and CDR2 is SVGAGI.

The CDR3 protein is CASSSQGRDEQYF. CDR3 DNA sequence: TGTGCCAGCAGTTCGCAGGGAAGGGACGAGCAGTACTTC. The rearrangement uses TRBV28 and TRBJ2-7; possibly TRBD1 for D (5 bases). Germline V gene lookup returns CDR1 MDHEN and CDR2 SYDVKM. Trimming took 4 bases from V and 5 from J, leaving 12 bases between them. This CDR3 is 13 amino acids long.

The chain links TRBV2 to TRBJ1-1; D is possibly TRBD1 (6 bases). Germline CDR1 and CDR2: SNHLY and FYNNEI. This CDR3 has 14 residues. V lost 9 bases and J lost 3, with 17 bases in between. The CDR3 loop is CARGGVGWDTEAFF. In DNA, the CDR3 is TGTGCCAGGGGGGGCGTCGGTTGGGACACTGAAGCTTTCTTT.

V and J are TRBV10-3 and TRBJ2-3, with D unresolved. The CDR3 extends over 12 amino acids. V gave up 5 bases and J gave up 9 bases, with 12 bases separating them. Germline V gene sequence: CDR1 ENHRY, CDR2 SYGVKD. The CDR3 sequence: CAISREEDTQYF. The CDR3 DNA follows: TGTGCCATCAGTAGAGAGGAAGACACGCAGTATTTT.

This chain links TRBV6-5 with TRBJ2-3; tentative D call: TRBD2 (5 bases). This CDR3 region has 15 residues. Trimming left V 2 bases short and J 10 bases short, with 19 bases between. The germline V gene has CDR1 MNHEY and CDR2 SVGAGI. The CDR3: CASSYDKTPGKSQYF. CDR3 in DNA: TGTGCCAGCAGTTACGACAAAACACCGGGAAAGTCGCAGTATTTT.

Notes on this clone: Other nucleotide sequences from this sample produce the same CDR3. The chain is built from TRBV7-9 and TRBJ2-1; TRBD2 is a possible D gene (5 bases). This CDR3 region has 14 residues. CDR1 and CDR2 from the germline V gene are SEHNR and FQNEAQ (reference sequence). Trimming took off 2 bases at V and 6 bases at J, with 11 bases between the two ends. The CDR3 here is CASSLSGVGNEQFF. DNA of the CDR3: TGTGCCAGCAGCTTATCCGGGGTCGGCAATGAGCAGTTCTTC.

This clone was observed a handful of times. The chain links TRBV4-2 to TRBJ1-5; D is undetermined. Trimming stripped 2 bases from V and 1 base from J, with 9 bases between. The germline CDR1 and CDR2 sequences are LGHNA and YNFKEQ. The CDR3 consists of 15 residues. The CDR3 is CASSQTTESNQPQHF. The CDR3 DNA follows: TGTGCCAGCAGCCAAACCACAGAGAGCAATCAGCCCCAGCATTTT.

The CDR3 loop is CASSLERRELTFF. The CDR3 DNA sequence: TGTGCCAGCAGCTTAGAGCGGAGGGAATTGACTTTCTTT. V usage is TRBV13 and J usage is TRBJ1-1; D ambiguous. The germline V gene has CDR1 PRHDT and CDR2 FYEKMQ (reference sequence). This CDR3 is 13 amino acids long. Deletions cut 1 base from V and 12 bases from J, with 15 bases between.

CDR3 loop: CAISELAGEGGYTF. DNA of the CDR3: TGTGCCATCAGTGAGTTGGCAGGGGAGGGTGGCTACACCTTC. The gene calls are TRBV10-3 and TRBJ1-2, with D maybe TRBD1 (6 bases). This CDR3 region has 14 residues. CDR1 ENHRY and CDR2 SYGVKD come from the germline V gene. V lost 1 base, J lost 7 bases, and 13 bases lay in between.

This clone has just one count. The CDR3 nucleotides read TGTGCCATCAGTGTTGGTCCGAACTCCTACAATGAGCAGTTCTTC. Amino acids: CAISVGPNSYNEQFF. This chain links TRBV10-3 with TRBJ2-1; D is unresolved. Between the trimmed V and J ends, which lost 4 bases and 0 bases, there was a span of 10 bases. The germline V gene encodes CDR1 ENHRY and CDR2 SYGVKD. The CDR3 extends over 15 amino acids.

The genes are TRBV10-3 and TRBJ2-5; 13 bases are a match to TRBD2. This CDR3 has 17 residues. Unmatched junction bases numbered 16, after V lost 10 bases and J lost 5 bases. Germline CDR1 ENHRY, CDR2 SYGVKD. CDR3 region: CATAKGTSGDIYETQYF. DNA for the CDR3: TGTGCCACTGCAAAAGGGACTAGCGGGGATATTTATGAGACCCAGTACTTC.

The chain uses TRBV9 and TRBJ2-2, with a weak D call TRBD1 (6 bases). The CDR3 totals 17 residues. Trimming left V 1 base short and J 4 bases short, with 17 bases between. In germline, CDR1 is SGDLS, CDR2 YYNGEE. The CDR3 DNA reads as TGTGCCAGCAGCGTACACCAAGACAGGTTCGGCACCGGGGAGCTGTTTTTT. Amino acids: CASSVHQDRFGTGELFF. The full variable domain, rest sourced from reference TRBV9 and TRBJ2-2, is DSGVTQTPKHLITATGQRVTLRCSPRSGDLSVYWYQQSLDQGLQFLIQYYNGEERAKGNILERFSAQQFPDLHSELNLSSLELGDSALYFCASSVHQDRFGTGELFFGEGSRLTVL.

The rearrangement links TRBV7-9 to TRBJ1-2; TRBD1 might be the D (6 bases). This CDR3 region has 16 residues. V was shortened by 8 bases and J by 2 bases, with 21 bases between the two germline ends. Germline V gene lookup returns CDR1 SEHNR and CDR2 FQNEAQ (reference sequence). CDR3 in DNA: TGTGCCAGCTCCCCCATCGGGGGCGAGGTAAACTATGGCTACACCTTC. Protein sequence: CASSPIGGEVNYGYTF.

J is TRBJ1-6 and V is TRBV10-2; tentatively, D is TRBD1 (6 bases). With 3 bases removed from V and 12 bases from J, the gap between germline ends came to 12 bases. This CDR3 is 13 amino acids long. Germline V lookup: CDR1 WSHSY, CDR2 SAAADI. CDR3 loop: CASSENTGQPLHF. As DNA, the CDR3 is TGCGCCAGCAGTGAAAACACAGGGCAACCCCTCCACTTT.

This clone was detected once. The chain links TRBV6-1 to TRBJ1-2, with unresolved D. V was pared by 10 bases and J by 4 bases, with 16 bases between. Germline CDR1 and CDR2: MNHNS and SASEGT. CDR3 length: 13 residues. CDR3 sequence (DNA): TGTGCCACCTCTCCGGGGAGGGTCTATGGCTACACCTTC. Amino acid sequence: CATSPGRVYGYTF.

A few counts support this clone. This rearrangement joins TRBV7-9 to TRBJ1-6, with a weak D call TRBD1 (6 bases). There are 17 residues in the CDR3. Germline CDR1 reads SEHNR; CDR2 reads FQNEAQ (reference sequence). Between the trimmed V and J ends, which lost 6 bases and 0 bases, there was a span of 15 bases. The CDR3 reads CASSADSLSSYNSPLHF. DNA of the CDR3: TGTGCCAGCAGTGCGGACAGCCTGAGCTCCTATAATTCACCCCTCCACTTT.